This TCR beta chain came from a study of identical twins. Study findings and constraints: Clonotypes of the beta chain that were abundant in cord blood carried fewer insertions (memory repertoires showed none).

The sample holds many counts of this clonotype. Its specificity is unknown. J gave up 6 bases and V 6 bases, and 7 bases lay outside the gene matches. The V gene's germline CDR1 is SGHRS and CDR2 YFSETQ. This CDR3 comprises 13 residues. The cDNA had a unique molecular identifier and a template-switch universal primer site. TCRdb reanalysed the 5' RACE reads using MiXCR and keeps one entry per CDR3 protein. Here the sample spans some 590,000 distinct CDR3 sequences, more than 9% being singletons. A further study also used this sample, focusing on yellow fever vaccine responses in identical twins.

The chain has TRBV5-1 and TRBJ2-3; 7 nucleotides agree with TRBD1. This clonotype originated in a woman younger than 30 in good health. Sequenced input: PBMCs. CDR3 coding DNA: TGCGCCAGCAACCGACAGGGCTCGGATACGCAGTATTTT. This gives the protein CASNRQGSDTQYF.